In its sample, the clone carrying this T cell receptor (beta chain) was seen a few times. Its antigen is unknown. The V end was cut by 6 bases, the J end by 9 bases, with 11 bases between. CDR1 DFQATT and CDR2 SNEGSKA come from the germline V gene (reference sequence). This CDR3 spans 10 amino acids. These data come from a study of identical twins. Broader study findings: Models, which agreed with sharing between unrelated individuals, nonetheless underestimated the out-of-frame TCR alpha sharing seen in monozygotic twins. Invariant MAIT and iNKT cells may have partly biased zero-insertion analyses. Whereas memory repertoires showed no such difference, abundant cord blood beta clonotypes carried fewer insertions.

A universal primer site was created by template switching, with the cDNA bearing unique molecular identifiers. MiXCR, run by TCRdb on the 5' RACE reads, gives a single entry per CDR3 protein. The data show 1.5 million to 2 million distinct CDR3 sequences, with 25% to 35% seen just once and roughly 0.3% held by the top ten. The clonotype was recovered from a newborn girl in good health. This sequence joins TRBV20-1 and TRBJ1-1; no reliable D call. The specimen was cord blood. The CDR3 region is CSAMERKAFF. The CDR3 DNA follows: TGCAGTGCCATGGAACGTAAAGCTTTCTTT.